This is a list of T cell receptor beta chains from one sample in a study of T cell changes during pregnancy in multiple sclerosis. Clones were read by immunoSEQ multiplex PCR, and TCRdb kept only the in-frame ones, dropping some. The sample contains tens of thousands of clones, over 80% of which appear only once. The starting material was peripheral blood, obtained in the third trimester of pregnancy. The receptors were gathered from a female donor in good health, enrolled as a control in a pregnancy study. The conserved cysteine and the conserved F or W are not part of the CDR3 here. Clone size appears in some rows only: once, few, many, or a class for an expanded clone.

abundance,j_gene,v_gene,CDR3aa
-,TRBJ2-7,TRBV2,ASSGGFEQY
-,TRBJ1-3,TRBV7-9,ASSSQDYSGNTIY
-,TRBJ2-7,TRBV7-2,ASSLSGLGTSGRAYEQY
-,TRBJ2-3,TRBV30,AWTGGNTDTQY
-,TRBJ2-1,TRBV5-1,ASGTSGTYNEQF
-,TRBJ2-1,TRBV7-7,ASSLNPAGMGHEQF
-,TRBJ2-4,TRBV15,ATSRHLGGSGGPENIQY
-,TRBJ2-7,TRBV6-5,ASSYSGQGAQEQY
-,TRBJ1-3,TRBV7-2,ASSTRQGRTGNTIY
-,TRBJ2-3,TRBV18,ASSPRRGSDTQY
-,TRBJ2-1,TRBV4-1,ASSQDPAGGIRNEQF
-,TRBJ2-3,TRBV7-3,ASSLVRGGPSDTQY
-,TRBJ2-7,TRBV15,ATSREYGSEQY
-,TRBJ1-2,TRBV7-2,ASSLNPRYGYT
-,TRBJ2-3,TRBV11-3,ASSSGLAGEVDTQY
-,TRBJ2-1,TRBV7-3,ASSSRLASFNEQF
-,TRBJ2-3,TRBV30,AWSRLAGVADTQY
-,TRBJ2-2,TRBV5-8,ASSLLGGRDTGELF
-,TRBJ1-6,TRBV19,ASSPDRGLYNSPLH
-,TRBJ2-7,TRBV19,ASSIQGARHEQY
once,TRBJ1-5,TRBV15,ATSTAGDQPQH
-,TRBJ2-7,TRBV6-5,ASSYDDRQASYEQY
-,TRBJ2-5,TRBV18,ASSQTIDRVETQY
-,TRBJ2-3,TRBV5-1,ASSETLAGSDTQY
-,TRBJ1-1,TRBV4-1,ASSQFPGSNLPEAF
-,TRBJ2-1,TRBV11-3,ASSLGLDRVNEQF
-,TRBJ2-2,TRBV7-9,ASSLARGDTGELF
-,TRBJ2-6,TRBV5-1,ASSLAWSSGANVLT
-,TRBJ2-5,TRBV29-1,SADRGHETQY
once,TRBJ2-5,TRBV5-1,ASTSLGGGETQY